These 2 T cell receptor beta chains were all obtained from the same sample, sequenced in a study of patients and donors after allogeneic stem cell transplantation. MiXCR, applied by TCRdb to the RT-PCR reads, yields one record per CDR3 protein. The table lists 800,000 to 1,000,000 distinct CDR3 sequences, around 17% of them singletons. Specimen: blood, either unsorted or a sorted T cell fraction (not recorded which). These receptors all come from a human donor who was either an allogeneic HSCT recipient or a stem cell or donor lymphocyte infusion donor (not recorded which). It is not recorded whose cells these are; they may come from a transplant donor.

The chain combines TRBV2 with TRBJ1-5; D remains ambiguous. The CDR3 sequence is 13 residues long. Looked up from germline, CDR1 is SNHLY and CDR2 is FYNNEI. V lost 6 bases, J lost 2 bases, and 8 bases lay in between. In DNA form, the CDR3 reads TGTGCCAGCAGGGATGTGGGCAATCAGCCCCAGCATTTT. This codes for CASRDVGNQPQHF.

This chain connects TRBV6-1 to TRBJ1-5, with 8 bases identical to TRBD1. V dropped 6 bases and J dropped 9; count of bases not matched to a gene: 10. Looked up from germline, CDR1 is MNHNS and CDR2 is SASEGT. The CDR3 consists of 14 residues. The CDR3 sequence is CASRPEDRVRPQHF. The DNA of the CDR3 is TGTGCCAGCAGACCCGAGGACAGGGTGCGGCCCCAGCATTTT.